These T cell receptor beta chains were read from a single sample in a study of T cells after yellow fever vaccination. TCRdb passed the 5' RACE reads through MiXCR, listing each CDR3 protein once. The table records around 200,000 distinct CDR3 sequences, approximately 11% of them present only once. This sample comprised CD8+ T cells sorted from PBMCs, obtained 15 days after the yellow fever booster vaccination. These receptor sequences come from a man younger than 35 who received the YFV17D yellow fever vaccine. CDR3s include the opening cysteine and the closing phenylalanine or tryptophan. The D gene is left open where the match is weak. Clone sizes are given selectively: once, few, many, or a class where the clone is expanded.

j_gene: TRBJ1-1; d_gene: -; v_gene: TRBV11-2; abundance: few; CDR3nt: TGTGCCAGCAGCTTTACGGACACTGAAGCTTTCTTT; CDR3aa: CASSFTDTEAFF
j_gene: TRBJ1-1; d_gene: -; v_gene: TRBV5-1; abundance: -; CDR3nt: TGCGCCAGCAGCTTGGGTCACAGGGTAAGGACTGAAGCTTTCTTT; CDR3aa: CASSLGHRVRTEAFF
j_gene: TRBJ2-2; d_gene: TRBD2; v_gene: TRBV4-3; abundance: -; CDR3nt: TGCGCCAGCAGCCGAAACCCTAGCGGGGGGTCCACCGGGGAGCTGTTTTTT; CDR3aa: CASSRNPSGGSTGELFF
j_gene: TRBJ2-2; d_gene: TRBD2; v_gene: TRBV10-2; abundance: few; CDR3nt: TGCGCCAGCAGTGAGGCGGGGGGGCGGACCGGGGAGCTGTTTTTT; CDR3aa: CASSEAGGRTGELFF
j_gene: TRBJ2-5; d_gene: TRBD2; v_gene: TRBV27; abundance: -; CDR3nt: TGTGCCAGCAGGGGAGGGGCCCAAGAGACCCAGTACTTC; CDR3aa: CASRGGAQETQYF
j_gene: TRBJ2-1; d_gene: TRBD2; v_gene: TRBV27; abundance: -; CDR3nt: TGTGCCAGCACCTCAGCCAGCGGGGGGAATTACAATGAGCAGTTCTTC; CDR3aa: CASTSASGGNYNEQFF
j_gene: TRBJ2-3; d_gene: -; v_gene: TRBV12-3/TRBV12-4; abundance: -; CDR3nt: TGTGCCAGCACAAGCACCACAGATACGCAGTATTTT; CDR3aa: CASTSTTDTQYF
j_gene: TRBJ2-5; d_gene: TRBD2; v_gene: TRBV7-2; abundance: -; CDR3nt: TGTGCCAGCAGCTTAGACCCTGGACTAGCGGGGGGTGGGGAGACCCAGTACTTC; CDR3aa: CASSLDPGLAGGGETQYF
j_gene: TRBJ1-5; d_gene: -; v_gene: TRBV20-1; abundance: few; CDR3nt: TGCAGTGGGAGGCGAGGCAATCAGCCCCAGCATTTT; CDR3aa: CSGRRGNQPQHF
j_gene: TRBJ2-1; d_gene: -; v_gene: TRBV27; abundance: few; CDR3nt: TGTGCCAGCAGTATACAGGACTCCAACAATGAGCAGTTCTTC; CDR3aa: CASSIQDSNNEQFF
j_gene: TRBJ2-7; d_gene: -; v_gene: TRBV4-2; abundance: -; CDR3nt: TGTGCCAGCAGCCAACGGGGGGCTAGCTACGAGCAGTACTTC; CDR3aa: CASSQRGASYEQYF
j_gene: TRBJ2-3; d_gene: -; v_gene: TRBV6-4; abundance: few; CDR3nt: TGTGCCAGCAGTGACTCGAAACTGATAGCGCCCTGGAGCACAGATACGCAGTATTTT; CDR3aa: CASSDSKLIAPWSTDTQYF
j_gene: TRBJ2-3; d_gene: -; v_gene: TRBV6-5; abundance: -; CDR3nt: TGTGCCAGCGCTAGAGGGTGGTCAGATACGCAGTATTTT; CDR3aa: CASARGWSDTQYF
j_gene: TRBJ1-2; d_gene: TRBD1; v_gene: TRBV11-2; abundance: -; CDR3nt: TGTGCCAGCAGCTTAGATCTCGACAGGGCCGGCTACACCTTC; CDR3aa: CASSLDLDRAGYTF
j_gene: TRBJ1-1; d_gene: -; v_gene: TRBV5-1; abundance: few; CDR3nt: TGCGCCAGCAGCTTCTACGGGACGGCGAACACTGAAGCTTTCTTT; CDR3aa: CASSFYGTANTEAFF